The 27 T cell receptor beta chains below come from one sample, sequenced in a study of cytomegalovirus exposure and HLA in healthy donors. Primers: 60 Vbeta forward and 13 Jbeta reverse. Clones were sequenced by immunoSEQ multiplex PCR, and TCRdb holds only the in-frame ones, with some missing. The data include some 130,000 clones; the top ten clones carry approximately 1.7%. Sample: PBMCs. The receptor set was obtained from a man between 18 and 29 years old in good health and CMV-seronegative.

V is TRBV28 and J is TRBJ1-5; 9 nucleotides agree with TRBD1. Germline assignment: CDR1 MDHEN and CDR2 SYDVKM. CDR3 length equals 15 residues. The J segment lost 5 bases and the V segment lost 6 bases, leaving 8 bases of the junction unmatched. The CDR3: CASSSSGTGYQPQHF. CDR3 bases: TGTGCCAGCAGCTCTTCGGGGACAGGGTATCAGCCCCAGCATTTT.

The rearrangement uses TRBV7-2 and TRBJ2-3; D is undetermined. This CDR3 spans 12 amino acids. Trimming took 3 bases from V and 2 from J, leaving 3 bases between them. From germline, CDR1 is SGHTA and CDR2 FQGNSA. The CDR3 loop is CASSFSTDTQYF. The CDR3 DNA sequence: TGTGCCAGCAGCTTCTCCACAGATACGCAGTATTTT.

The chain combines TRBV5-1 with TRBJ2-5; 10 bases fit TRBD1. The CDR3 consists of 15 residues. V lost 4 bases and J lost 5; bases outside the gene matches: 8. Germline assignment: CDR1 SGHRS and CDR2 YFSETQ. Here the CDR3 DNA reads TGCGCCAGCAGCGTTCACCCGGGACAGGGGGAGACCCAGTACTTC. This gives the protein CASSVHPGQGETQYF. Full variable domain (missing parts from reference TRBV5-1 and TRBJ2-5): KAGVTQTPRYLIKTRGQQVTLSCSPISGHRSVSWYQQTPGQGLQFLFEYFSETQRNKGNFPGRFSGRQFSNSRSEMNVSTLELGDSALYLCASSVHPGQGETQYFGPGTRLLVL.

This chain links TRBV5-1 with TRBJ1-1; 7 bases fit TRBD1. Looked up from germline, CDR1 is SGHRS and CDR2 is YFSETQ. The CDR3 length is 15 residues. V shed 3 bases and J 4 bases; nucleotides not matched to a gene: 9. The DNA of the CDR3 is TGCGCCAGCAGCTCAGGGGGGACTGTGGTCACTGAAGCTTTCTTT. Its protein is CASSSGGTVVTEAFF.

The V and J genes are TRBV4-3 and TRBJ1-5, with D maybe TRBD1 (5 bases). The CDR3 totals 14 residues. Germline V gene lookup returns CDR1 LGHNA and CDR2 YSLEER. V lost 0 bases and J lost 4, with 7 bases in between. The CDR3 spells CASSQDRGNQPQHF. The CDR3 DNA reads TGCGCCAGCAGCCAAGATCGGGGGAATCAGCCCCAGCATTTT.

CDR3: CASSLWSGGTDTQYF. The CDR3 nucleotides are TGTGCCAGCAGCTTATGGAGCGGGGGGACAGATACGCAGTATTTT. V and J are TRBV7-2 and TRBJ2-3, with 9 bases matching TRBD2. With 2 bases clipped from V and 3 bases from J, the junction kept 3 bases outside the gene matches. The length of the CDR3 is 15 residues. Germline V lookup: CDR1 SGHTA, CDR2 FQGNSA.

The genes are TRBV4-3 and TRBJ1-4; possibly TRBD1 for D (5 bases). The V and J ends lost 1 base and 6 bases respectively, with 9 bases between them. CDR1 LGHNA and CDR2 YSLEER come from the germline V gene. CDR3 length: 14 residues. In DNA form, the CDR3 reads TGCGCCAGCAGCCAAGGGGCCAGGGATGAAAAACTGTTTTTT. Protein sequence: CASSQGARDEKLFF.

The chain joins TRBV4-3 to TRBJ1-6, with TRBD1 matching over 9 bases. CDR1 and CDR2 from the germline V gene are LGHNA and YSLEER. J lost 4 bases, V lost 4 bases, and 2 bases had no gene match. The CDR3 sequence is 15 residues long. The chain's CDR3 is CASSPGTGYNSPLHF. The CDR3 coding sequence is TGCGCCAGCAGCCCCGGGACAGGGTATAATTCACCCCTCCACTTT.

This rearrangement joins TRBV7-2 to TRBJ1-5, with 11 bases that match TRBD1. Germline V CDR1 and CDR2: SGHTA, FQGNSA. The V and J ends lost 5 bases and 4 bases, in that order; junction bases with no gene match: 10. The CDR3 extends over 17 amino acids. The CDR3 reads CASSQDPGTGGNQPQHF. The CDR3 nucleotides are TGTGCCAGCAGCCAAGACCCCGGGACAGGGGGAAATCAGCCCCAGCATTTT.

The CDR3 here is CASSQVGAGRGAYNEQFF. The CDR3 DNA reads as TGTGCCAGCAGCCAGGTTGGGGCTGGGCGGGGGGCCTACAATGAGCAGTTCTTC. The rearrangement links TRBV5-4 to TRBJ2-1; 8 bases agree with TRBD2. Germline V lookup: CDR1 SGHNT, CDR2 YYREEE (reference sequence). The trim removed 4 bases at V and 2 bases at J, leaving 14 bases unmatched. CDR3 size: 18 residues.

The V gene is TRBV19, the J gene TRBJ1-2; D is unclear. CDR3 length: 13 residues. V lost 3 bases and J lost 5, with 10 bases in between. Germline CDR1 and CDR2: LNHDA and SQIVND (reference sequence). CDR3 DNA: TGTGCCAGTAGTATTCCAGTTGAATATGGCTACACCTTC. Its translation is CASSIPVEYGYTF.

The gene calls are TRBV9 and TRBJ1-5; D might be TRBD1 (5 bases). V was clipped by 0 bases and J by 8 bases, with 15 bases between them. This CDR3 comprises 15 residues. CDR1 and CDR2 from the germline V gene are SGDLS and YYNGEE. The CDR3 loop is CASSVGLGEREPQHF. The CDR3 coding sequence is TGTGCCAGCAGCGTAGGCCTGGGGGAGCGGGAGCCCCAGCATTTT.

Note on this clone: An end of the junction does not agree with germline; a read error may underlie this. This rearrangement joins TRBV7-3 to TRBJ2-6; 8 nucleotides align to TRBD2. Germline loops: CDR1 SGHTA, CDR2 FQGTGA. This CDR3 region has 13 residues. The CDR3 nucleotides read TGTGCCAGCAGCTTTGCGGGGGGCAACGTCCTGACTTTC. Its translation: CASSFAGGNVLTF.

The genes are TRBV30 and TRBJ1-1; D unclear. Trimming took 5 bases from V and 5 from J, leaving 12 bases between them. The germline gives CDR1 GTSNPN, CDR2 SVGIG (reference sequence). The CDR3 loop spans 12 amino acids. CDR3 DNA sequence: TGTGCCTGGGCCGGTGGAGGAACTGAAGCTTTCTTT. Protein product: CAWAGGGTEAFF.

The chain carries TRBV18 and TRBJ1-2; no clear D gene. V was pared by 4 bases and J by 4 bases, with 22 bases between. This CDR3 is 17 amino acids long. Germline lookup yields CDR1 KGHSH and CDR2 LQKENI. In DNA form, the CDR3 reads TGTGCCAGCTCACGACTATCACCCCGAGCGGACCGCTATGGCTACACCTTC. Amino acid sequence: CASSRLSPRADRYGYTF.

The chain uses TRBV5-1 and TRBJ2-7; 8 nucleotides line up with TRBD2. With V trimmed by 2 bases and J by 3 bases, 7 bases remained unmatched. The CDR3 length is 15 residues. Germline V gene sequence: CDR1 SGHRS, CDR2 YFSETQ. CDR3 nucleotide sequence: TGCGCCAGCAGCTTCGACACGGGAGGGCTCTACGAGCAGTACTTC. Translation gives CASSFDTGGLYEQYF.

The chain couples TRBV7-2 to TRBJ2-3; D call uncertain. This CDR3 contains 15 residues. From germline, CDR1 is SGHTA and CDR2 FQGNSA. V dropped 1 base and J dropped 3 bases, with 11 bases sitting between them. The CDR3 DNA reads TGTGCCAGCAGCTTAGTTACTAAATCGACAGATACGCAGTATTTT. Translation: CASSLVTKSTDTQYF.

V gene TRBV18 combines with J gene TRBJ1-1; tentative D call: TRBD1 (5 bases). V gave up 3 bases and J gave up 2 bases, with 13 bases separating them. The CDR3 sequence is 15 residues long. Germline V gives CDR1 KGHSH, CDR2 LQKENI. As DNA, the CDR3 is TGTGCCAGCTCACCGTGGGGGGGGAAAAACACTGAAGCTTTCTTT. Translation gives CASSPWGGKNTEAFF. Combining the CDR3 with reference TRBV18 and TRBJ1-1 gives the whole variable domain NAGVMQNPRHLVRRRGQEARLRCSPMKGHSHVYWYRQLPEEGLKFMVYLQKENIIDESGMPKERFSAEFPKEGPSILRIQQVVRGDSAAYFCASSPWGGKNTEAFFGQGTRLTVV.

The V call is TRBV28, the J call TRBJ1-5, with D possibly being TRBD1 (5 bases). This CDR3 has 13 amino acids. Trimming removed 3 bases at V and 9 bases at J, with 12 bases between. CDR1 and CDR2 from the germline V gene are MDHEN and SYDVKM. The CDR3 sequence: CASSLGGTWPQHF. The CDR3 DNA sequence: TGTGCCAGCAGTTTGGGGGGGACCTGGCCCCAGCATTTT.

The chain is built from TRBV7-2 and TRBJ2-7; the D is unclear. The germline V gene encodes CDR1 SGHTA and CDR2 FQGNSA. Trimming stripped 3 bases from V and 3 bases from J, with 6 bases between. CDR3 size: 12 residues. CDR3 bases: TGTGCCAGCAGCTTCCTCCTCTACGAGCAGTACTTC. Translation gives CASSFLLYEQYF.

CDR3 nucleotides: TGTGCCAGCAGTTCCAGGGGTTTGGGTGGAGCTGAAGCTTTCTTT. Protein product: CASSSRGLGGAEAFF. This chain links TRBV6-5 with TRBJ1-1; D may be TRBD1 (6 bases). Trimming removed 4 bases at V and 6 bases at J, with 18 bases between. The length of the CDR3 is 15 residues. CDR1 and CDR2 (germline): MNHEY, SVGAGI.

This sequence joins TRBV11-3 and TRBJ2-5; 13 nucleotides agree with TRBD2. V lost 5 bases, J lost 2 bases, and 14 bases stayed unmatched. This CDR3 is 19 amino acids long. Germline loops: CDR1 SGHNT, CDR2 YENEEA. In DNA form, the CDR3 reads TGTGCCAGCAGCCCTAACAGGACTAGCGGGAGCTATACACAAGAGACCCAGTACTTC. Residues: CASSPNRTSGSYTQETQYF.

V and J are TRBV7-9 and TRBJ1-6; 7 bases map to TRBD1. Germline V gene data show CDR1 as SEHNR and CDR2 as FQNEAQ (reference sequence). The CDR3 extends over 15 amino acids. Trimming at V came to 4 bases and at J to 10 bases, leaving 10 bases not matched to a gene. CDR3 protein: CASSSDRVWGSPLHF. The CDR3 DNA is TGTGCCAGCAGCTCCGACAGGGTGTGGGGATCACCCCTCCACTTT.

The V and J genes are TRBV7-3 and TRBJ2-1; D is perhaps TRBD1 (6 bases). The germline V gene has CDR1 SGHTA and CDR2 FQGTGA. Trimming left V 2 bases short and J 4 bases short, with 12 bases between. CDR3 length: 15 residues. As DNA, the CDR3 is TGTGCCAGCAGCTTAGCCTGGACAGCGTACAATGAGCAGTTCTTC. As protein: CASSLAWTAYNEQFF.

This chain connects TRBV6-4 to TRBJ1-2; TRBD1 matches 7 bases. Germline CDR1 MRHNA, CDR2 SNTAGT. V was pared by 5 bases and J by 4 bases, with 10 bases of the junction left unmatched. The CDR3 has 15 amino acids. The DNA of the CDR3 is TGTGCCAGCAGTAAAACCGGGACAGCGATCTATGGCTACACCTTC. It specifies CASSKTGTAIYGYTF.

The chain couples TRBV27 to TRBJ2-5; D is unresolved. Trimming pared 0 bases from V and 5 bases from J, leaving 13 bases between. The CDR3 is made up of 15 amino acids. Germline loops: CDR1 MNHEY, CDR2 SMNVEV (reference sequence). The CDR3 region is CASSLSSRSRETQYF. As DNA, the CDR3 is TGTGCCAGCAGTTTATCTAGCCGCAGTAGGGAGACCCAGTACTTC.

The CDR3 here is CASSLTEYNSPLHF. CDR3 DNA: TGTGCCAGCAGCTTAACAGAATATAATTCACCCCTCCACTTT. The chain combines TRBV11-2 with TRBJ1-6; no firm D call. The CDR3 consists of 14 residues. The V end lost 2 bases, the J end lost 4 bases, and 6 bases lay between the germline ends. From germline, CDR1 is SGHAT and CDR2 FQNNGV.